This entry features one T cell receptor (beta chain) sequence. The protocol was immunoSEQ multiplex PCR, while the TCRdb copy is restricted to in-frame clones and leaves out a portion. The sample consists of some 740,000 clones, around 92% of them appearing once. Terminally differentiated effector memory CD45RA+ cells were excluded from the naive CD8 cells, which were CD45RO-negative and positively selected for CCR7. This sample is drawn from a study of shared clonotypes between healthy human individuals. CDR3 size: 17 residues. The germline V gene has CDR1 SQVTM and CDR2 ANQGSEA. The ends lost 4 bases at V and 8 bases at J; junction bases unmatched: 15.

The sequence was obtained from a man aged 25-40 years in good health. The rearrangement joins TRBV29-1 to TRBJ2-1; 12 bases map to TRBD2. Input material: naive CD8+ T cells sorted from blood. The CDR3 coding sequence is TGCAGCGTTGCCGGTCCCGCGACTAGCGGGAGTGATGATGAGCAGTTCTTC. Translating it yields CSVAGPATSGSDDEQFF.